The source of this T cell receptor beta chain is a study of identical twins. Findings and caveats of the study: Twin-shared out-of-frame alpha sequences showed excess low generation probability.

The CDR3 is made up of 14 amino acids. Germline-derived CDR1 and CDR2 are KGHDR and SFDVKD. Trimming took 5 bases from V and 2 from J, leaving 11 bases between them. cDNA carried unique molecular identifiers, and a universal primer site was added by template switching. TCRdb reprocessed the 5' RACE reads via MiXCR and lists one record per CDR3 protein. The sample consists of hundreds of thousands of distinct CDR3 sequences, 9% to 15% of them appearing once. At least ten counts were recorded for this clonotype. What it recognizes is unknown. This sample also belongs to another study, concerning yellow fever vaccine responses in identical twins.

This TCR was sampled from a woman aged 18-29 years in good health. The sequenced sample was CD8+ T cells sorted from blood. This chain joins TRBV24-1 and TRBJ2-5; possibly TRBD1 or TRBD2 for D (7 bases each). The CDR3 is CATSGQGGQETQYF. CDR3 nucleotide sequence: TGTGCCACCAGTGGCCAGGGGGGGCAAGAGACCCAGTACTTC.